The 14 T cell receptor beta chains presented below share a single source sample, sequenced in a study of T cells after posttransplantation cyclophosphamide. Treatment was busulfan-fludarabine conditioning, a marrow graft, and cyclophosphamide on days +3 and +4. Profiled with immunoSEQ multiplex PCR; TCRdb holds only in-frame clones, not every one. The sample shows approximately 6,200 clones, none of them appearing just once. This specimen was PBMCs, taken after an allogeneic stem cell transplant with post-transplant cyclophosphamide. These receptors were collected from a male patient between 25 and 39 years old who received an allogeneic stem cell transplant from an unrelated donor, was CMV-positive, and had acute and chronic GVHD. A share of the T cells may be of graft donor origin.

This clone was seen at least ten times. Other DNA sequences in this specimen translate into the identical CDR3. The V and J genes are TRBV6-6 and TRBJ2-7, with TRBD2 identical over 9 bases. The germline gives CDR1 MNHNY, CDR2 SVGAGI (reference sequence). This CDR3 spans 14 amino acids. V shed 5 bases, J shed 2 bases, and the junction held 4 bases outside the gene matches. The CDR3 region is CASSILAGAYEQYF. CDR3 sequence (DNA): TGTGCCAGCAGTATCTTAGCGGGAGCCTACGAGCAGTACTTC.

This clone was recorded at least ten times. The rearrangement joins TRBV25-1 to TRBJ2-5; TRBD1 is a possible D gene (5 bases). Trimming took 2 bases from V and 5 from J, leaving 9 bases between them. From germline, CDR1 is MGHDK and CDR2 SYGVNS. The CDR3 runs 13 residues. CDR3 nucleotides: TGTGCCAGCAGTGAAGACAGCCGGGAGACCCAGTACTTC. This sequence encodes CASSEDSRETQYF.

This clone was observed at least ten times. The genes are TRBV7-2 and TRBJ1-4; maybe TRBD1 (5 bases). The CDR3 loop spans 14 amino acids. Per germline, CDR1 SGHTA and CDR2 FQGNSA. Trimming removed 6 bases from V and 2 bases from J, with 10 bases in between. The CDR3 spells CASSSGTTNEKLFF. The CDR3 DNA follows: TGTGCCAGCAGTTCCGGGACTACTAATGAAAAACTGTTTTTT.

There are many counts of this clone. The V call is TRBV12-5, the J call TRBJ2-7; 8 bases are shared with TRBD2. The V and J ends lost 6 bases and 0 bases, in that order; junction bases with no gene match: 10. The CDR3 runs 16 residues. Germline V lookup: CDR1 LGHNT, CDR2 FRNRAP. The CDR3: CASGVDGTRGSYEQYF. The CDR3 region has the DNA TGTGCTAGTGGCGTCGACGGGACTAGGGGCTCCTACGAGCAGTACTTC.

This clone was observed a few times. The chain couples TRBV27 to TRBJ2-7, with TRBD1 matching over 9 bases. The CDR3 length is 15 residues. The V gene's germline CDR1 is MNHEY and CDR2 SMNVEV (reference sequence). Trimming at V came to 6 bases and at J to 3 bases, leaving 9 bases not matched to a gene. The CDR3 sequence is CASSPLGTGYYEQYF. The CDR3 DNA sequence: TGTGCCAGCAGCCCCCTCGGGACAGGGTACTACGAGCAGTACTTC.

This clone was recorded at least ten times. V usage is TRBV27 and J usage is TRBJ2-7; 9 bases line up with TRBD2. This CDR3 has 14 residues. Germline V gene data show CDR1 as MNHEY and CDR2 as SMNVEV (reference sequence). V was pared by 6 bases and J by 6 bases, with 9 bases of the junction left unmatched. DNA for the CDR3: TGTGCCAGCAGAGGACTAGCGCAATTCGGCGAGCAGTACTTC. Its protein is CASRGLAQFGEQYF.

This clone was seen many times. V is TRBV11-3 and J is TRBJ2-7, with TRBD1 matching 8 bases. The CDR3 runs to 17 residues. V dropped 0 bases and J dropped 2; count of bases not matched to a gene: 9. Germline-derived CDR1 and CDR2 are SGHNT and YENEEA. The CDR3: CASSLDLSGTGAYEQYF. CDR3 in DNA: TGTGCCAGCAGCTTAGATTTATCTGGGACAGGAGCCTACGAGCAGTACTTC. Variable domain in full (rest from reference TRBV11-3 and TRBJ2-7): EAGVVQSPRYKIIEKKQPVAFWCNPISGHNTLYWYLQNLGQGPELLIRYENEEAVDDSQLPKDRFSAERLKGVDSTLKIQPAELGDSAVYLCASSLDLSGTGAYEQYFGPGTRLTVT.

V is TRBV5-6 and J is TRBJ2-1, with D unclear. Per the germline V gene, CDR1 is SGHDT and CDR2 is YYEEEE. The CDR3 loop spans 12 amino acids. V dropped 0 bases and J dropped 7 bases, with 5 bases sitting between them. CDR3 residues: CASSLVLNEQFF. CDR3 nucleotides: TGTGCCAGCAGCTTGGTCCTGAATGAGCAGTTCTTC.

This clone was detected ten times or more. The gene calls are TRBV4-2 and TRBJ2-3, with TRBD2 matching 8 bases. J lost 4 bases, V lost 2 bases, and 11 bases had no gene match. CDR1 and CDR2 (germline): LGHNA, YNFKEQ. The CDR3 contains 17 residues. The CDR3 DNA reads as TGTGCCAGCAGCCAATTCGTCGGGAGGGGAGCGGCAGATACGCAGTATTTT. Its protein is CASSQFVGRGAADTQYF.

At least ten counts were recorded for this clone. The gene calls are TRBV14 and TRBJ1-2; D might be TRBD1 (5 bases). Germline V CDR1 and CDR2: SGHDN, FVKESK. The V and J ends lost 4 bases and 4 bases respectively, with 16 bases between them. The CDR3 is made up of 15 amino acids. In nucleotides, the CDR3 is TGTGCCAGCAGCCCACAATTGGACATCGGCTATGGCTACACCTTC. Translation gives CASSPQLDIGYGYTF.

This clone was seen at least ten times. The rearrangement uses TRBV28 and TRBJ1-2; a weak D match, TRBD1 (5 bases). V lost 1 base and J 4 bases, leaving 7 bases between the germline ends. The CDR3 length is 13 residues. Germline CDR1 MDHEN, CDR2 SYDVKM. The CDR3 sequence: CASSLSGGYGYTF. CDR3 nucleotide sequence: TGTGCCAGCAGTTTATCCGGGGGCTATGGCTACACCTTC.

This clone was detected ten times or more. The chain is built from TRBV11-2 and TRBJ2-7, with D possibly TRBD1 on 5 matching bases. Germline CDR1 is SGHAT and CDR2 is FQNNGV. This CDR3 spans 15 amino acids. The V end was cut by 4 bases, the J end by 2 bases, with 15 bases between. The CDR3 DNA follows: TGTGCCAGCAGCTCACCTCGACAGCAGCCCTACGAGCAGTACTTC. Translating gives CASSSPRQQPYEQYF. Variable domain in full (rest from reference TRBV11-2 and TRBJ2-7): EAGVAQSPRYKIIEKRQSVAFWCNPISGHATLYWYQQILGQGPKLLIQFQNNGVVDDSQLPKDRFSAERLKGVDSTLKIQPAKLEDSAVYLCASSSPRQQPYEQYFGPGTRLTVT.

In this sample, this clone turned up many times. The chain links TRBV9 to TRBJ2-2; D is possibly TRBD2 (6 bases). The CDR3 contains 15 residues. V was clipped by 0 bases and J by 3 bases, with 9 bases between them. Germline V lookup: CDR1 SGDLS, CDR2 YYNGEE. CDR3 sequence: CASSVAGDYTGELFF. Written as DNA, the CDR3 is TGTGCCAGCAGCGTAGCGGGAGATTACACCGGGGAGCTGTTTTTT.

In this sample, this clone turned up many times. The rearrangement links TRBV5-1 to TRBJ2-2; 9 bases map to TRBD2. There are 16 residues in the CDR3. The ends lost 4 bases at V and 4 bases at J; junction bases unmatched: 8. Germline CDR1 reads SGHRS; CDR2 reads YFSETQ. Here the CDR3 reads CASSPGGGATTGELFF. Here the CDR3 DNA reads TGCGCCAGCAGCCCGGGCGGGGGGGCCACCACCGGGGAGCTGTTTTTT.